This T cell receptor beta chain derives from a study of early T cells in non-severe SARS-CoV-2 infection (dated by TCRdb to the early 2020s). Context from the whole study: Because TCR sequencing relied on bulk RNA taken from unsorted whole blood, pairing of alpha and beta chains was not possible. The investigation overall reported the following: Matching against VDJdb was skewed toward anti-spike CD8 responses, likely underestimated virus-specific expansions, and missed private and CD4 specificities.

Library preparation used 5' RACE. Sequenced using a NextSeq 500. The TCR library protocol attached unique molecular identifiers to individual cDNA molecules to correct for sequencing error and PCR bias. Both TCR alpha and beta chains were sequenced, and tight co-correlation was observed between alpha and beta sequence abundances in each sample. The study's own analysis went as follows. Decombinator V4 was used to perform V gene, J gene and CDR3 annotation of TCR sequences. TCRs were defined as expanded if a significant change between any two time points was detected under a Poisson model with p below 0.0001. TCR abundances were normalised to the total number of TCRs sequenced per sample and were expressed as counts per million. TRAV1-2 paired with TRAJ12, TRAJ20 or TRAJ33 defined MAIT TCRs, while TRAV10 paired with TRAJ18 defined iNKT TCRs. VDJdb, accessed on 1 November 2021, was searched for TCRs annotated for CMV, EBV and SARS-CoV-2, and TCRs annotated for more than one antigen were excluded. The public reads were quality trimmed at Q25 with fastp and then assembled into clones with MiXCR by TCRdb, keeping productive beta chains. Each entry merges the rows of one CDR3 protein and shows their most common DNA and genes. In this record, the V and J calls reflect TCRdb's handling and not the investigators' own analysis. The sample yields tens of thousands of distinct CDR3 sequences; over 5% were counted once. The ten biggest clones cover over 4.5% of the sample.

Trimming takes 0 bases from V and 13 bases from J, and the germline ends sit 10 bases apart. Inclusive of the bounding cysteine and phenylalanine, the CDR3 is 12 residues long. Just the 36-base CDR3 DNA is kept, in frame starting at base 1. CDR1 and CDR2 (ENHRY, SYGVKD) derive from the germline V gene. The study was a case-control design nested within a healthcare worker cohort in London, UK, with weekly nasopharyngeal swab PCR tests and blood sampling. Healthcare workers were enrolled in the week of the UK lockdown, from 23 to 31 March 2020, and were followed every week for up to about 16 weeks. This clonotype is described as medium-sized (0.01 to 0.1%). Its cognate antigen has yet to be identified. There are no base qualities to consult, and no much larger clone falls within one base.

What was sequenced was whole blood. The chain is assembled from TRBV10-3 and TRBJ2-1; perhaps TRBD2 is the D gene, with 6 bases matching. The sequence came from an adult who was a healthcare worker with PCR-confirmed SARS-CoV-2 infection or an uninfected control (not recorded which). The bases are TGTGCCATCAGTGAGTCGAAAGGACTACAGTTCTTC. It translates to CAISESKGLQFF.